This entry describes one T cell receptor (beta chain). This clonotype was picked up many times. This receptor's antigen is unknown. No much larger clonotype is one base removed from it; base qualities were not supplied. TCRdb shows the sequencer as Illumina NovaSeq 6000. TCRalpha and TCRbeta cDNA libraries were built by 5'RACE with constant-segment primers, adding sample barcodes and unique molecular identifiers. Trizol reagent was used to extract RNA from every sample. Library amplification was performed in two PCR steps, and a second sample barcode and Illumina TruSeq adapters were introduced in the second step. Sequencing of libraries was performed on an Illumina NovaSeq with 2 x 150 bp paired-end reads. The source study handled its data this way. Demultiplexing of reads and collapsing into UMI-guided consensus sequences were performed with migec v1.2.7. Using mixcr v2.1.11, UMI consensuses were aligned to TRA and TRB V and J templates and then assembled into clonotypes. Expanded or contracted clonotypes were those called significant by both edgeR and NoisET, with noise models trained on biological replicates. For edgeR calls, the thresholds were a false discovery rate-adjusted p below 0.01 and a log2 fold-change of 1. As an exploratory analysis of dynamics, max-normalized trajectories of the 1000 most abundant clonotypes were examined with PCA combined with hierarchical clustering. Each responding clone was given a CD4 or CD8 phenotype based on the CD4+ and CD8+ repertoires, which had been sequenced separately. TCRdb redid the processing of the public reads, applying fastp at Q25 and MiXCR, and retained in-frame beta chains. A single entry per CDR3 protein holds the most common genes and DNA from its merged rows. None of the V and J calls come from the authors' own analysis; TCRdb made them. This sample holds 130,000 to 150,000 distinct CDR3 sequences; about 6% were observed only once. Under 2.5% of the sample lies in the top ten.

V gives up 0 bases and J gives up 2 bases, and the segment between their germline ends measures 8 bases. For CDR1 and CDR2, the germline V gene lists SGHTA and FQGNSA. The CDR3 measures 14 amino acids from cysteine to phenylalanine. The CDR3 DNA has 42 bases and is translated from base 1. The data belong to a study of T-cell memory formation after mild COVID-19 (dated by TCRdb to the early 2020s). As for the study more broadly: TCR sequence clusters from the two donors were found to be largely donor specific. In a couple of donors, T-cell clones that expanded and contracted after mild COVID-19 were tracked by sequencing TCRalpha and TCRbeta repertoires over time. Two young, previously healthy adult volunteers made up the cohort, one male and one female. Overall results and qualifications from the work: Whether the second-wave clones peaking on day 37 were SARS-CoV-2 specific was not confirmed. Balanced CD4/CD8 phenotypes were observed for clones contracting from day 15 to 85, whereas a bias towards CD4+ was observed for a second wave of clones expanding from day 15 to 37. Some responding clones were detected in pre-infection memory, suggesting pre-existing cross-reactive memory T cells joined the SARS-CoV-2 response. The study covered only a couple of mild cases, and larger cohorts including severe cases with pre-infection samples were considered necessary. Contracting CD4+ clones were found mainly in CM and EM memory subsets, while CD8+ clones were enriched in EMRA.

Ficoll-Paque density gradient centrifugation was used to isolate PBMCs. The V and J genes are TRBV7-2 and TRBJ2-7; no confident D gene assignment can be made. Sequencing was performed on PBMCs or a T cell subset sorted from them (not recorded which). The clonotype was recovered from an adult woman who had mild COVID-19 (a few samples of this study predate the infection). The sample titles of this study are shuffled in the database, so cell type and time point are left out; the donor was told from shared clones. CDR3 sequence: CASSLATSTYEQYF. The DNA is TGTGCCAGCAGCTTAGCTACATCTACCTACGAGCAGTACTTC. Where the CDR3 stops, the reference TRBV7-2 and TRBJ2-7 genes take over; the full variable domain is GAGVSQSPSNKVTEKGKDVELRCDPISGHTALYWYRQSLGQGLEFLIYFQGNSAPDKSGLPSDRFSAERTGGSVSTLTIQRTQQEDSAVYLCASSLATSTYEQYFGPGTRLTVT.